The clone carrying this T cell receptor beta chain was seen a few times. Original data processing: Amplified reference gene primers provided the basis for estimating nucleated cell counts. TCRdb keeps only in-frame clones here, not all; method: immunoSEQ multiplex PCR. V and J calls plus clone size are reproduced from that table; the DNA served to infer D and trimming. The table lists some 200,000 clones, roughly four fifths of them singletons. This entry belongs to a study of blood T cell repertoires in COVID-19. In the study overall: COVID-19 samples from acute and convalescent phases originated in the United States, Italy and Spain.

Looked up from germline, CDR1 is WSHSY and CDR2 is SAAADI. The CDR3 totals 16 residues. V gave up 2 bases and J gave up 3 bases; unmatched junction bases: 5. This study enrolled people aged 18 to 89 from about 26 US geographic areas. The sequenced material came from PBMCs or T cells enriched from blood (not recorded which). The chain recombines TRBV10-2 with TRBJ1-4; 8 bases are shared with TRBD1. The clonotype originates from a woman in her thirties or forties with acute COVID-19. The CDR3 is CASSEAGGAPNEKLFF. The CDR3 bases are TGCGCCAGCAGTGAGGCAGGGGGCGCGCCTAATGAAAAACTGTTTTTT.